This TCR beta chain was profiled in a study of CXCR3-negative and CXCR3-positive naive CD8 T cells (dated by TCRdb to the late 2010s). In the study overall: In total, some 130 million TRB reads were obtained, corresponding to roughly 1.5 +/- 0.3 million reads per library. Diversity and physicochemical repertoire analyses were performed on around ten donors pooled from two independent experiments. For the TRBV-TRBJ cluster analysis, the naive subsets came from 5 donors, while the memory cells came from 3 donors.

Sequenced using a NextSeq 550. The Human TCR Profiling Kit (MiLaboratory) was used to prepare UMI-labeled 5' RACE TRB cDNA libraries. The full amount of extracted RNA was used for cDNA synthesis, and the full amount of resulting cDNA was used for PCR amplification. Libraries were prepared in parallel with an identical number of PCR cycles. The study's processing was this. With a minimum of two reads required per UMI, MIGEC and MiXCR pulled out about 54,000 +/- 9,700 unique UMI-labeled TRB cDNA molecules from each library. On average, each library contained roughly 40,000 +/- 10,000 functional in-frame TRB CDR3 nucleotide clonotypes without stop codons. After downsampling to 5000 UMI-labeled TRB molecules per sample, diversity metrics such as normalized Shannon-Wiener and Chao1 were calculated in VDJtools. For the central five CDR3 residues, VDJtools calculated physicochemical properties weighted by clonotype size, namely interaction energy, strength, volume and Kidera factor 4. TCRdb reprocessed the raw reads; every CDR3 protein sequence is a single record, and DNA is not supplied. The V and J calls and clone size come from TCRdb's table, not from the authors' own analysis. The data table for this sample lists 110,000 or so distinct CDR3 sequences. The ten biggest clones cover around 0.36% of the sample.

Turning to this clonotype: What antigen it recognizes has not been identified.

What the research found in general, with its limitations: TRB CDR3s from CXCR3-positive naive cells showed higher hydrophobicity (lower Kidera factor 4), lower energy, and higher strength and volume indices than CXCR3-negative naive cells. Within the same donor, TRBV-TRBJ usage looked similar between naive CXCR3-negative and CXCR3-positive cells, but memory cells had distinct patterns. Repertoire diversity was comparably high in both naive subsets but much lower in memory CD8+ T cells. Because surface CD5, which has been linked to self-reactivity in mice, was comparable between naive subsets, TCR interaction strength was also inferred from TRB CDR3 physicochemical properties. Freshly isolated PBMCs were used for most assays because CXCR3 expression partially decreased after cryopreservation.

Looking up the germline V gene (reference sequence) yields CDR1 PRHDT and CDR2 FYEKMQ. From the cysteine through the phenylalanine, the CDR3 covers 16 amino acids. There is no recorded DNA. For each CD8+ T cell subset, flow sorting was done in triplicate, and under 350,000 cells per subset went directly into RLT lysis buffer. To exclude memory contaminants, naive CD8+ T cells were stringently defined as CD45RO-CCR7+CD27+CD95-. Peripheral blood mononuclear cells were isolated from buffy coats by standard density gradient centrifugation. Naive CXCR3-negative and CXCR3-positive CD8+ T cells were flow-sorted using a FACSAria III. Total RNA was extracted from sorted cells using an RNeasy Mini Kit.

Sequencing was done on a sample of naive CXCR3+ CD8+ T cells from blood. What this sample's cell subset or site label stands for: CD45RO-CCR7+CD27+CD95- naive CD8+ T cells expressing CXCR3 (TNR3+). The clonotype was recovered from a human donor in good health. Some clones in this sample may be carry-over from other donors' samples. The sequence links TRBV13 to TRBJ2-1; TCRdb returns TRBD2, unconfirmable since there is no DNA. The CDR3 region has the sequence CASSSLTRTTDNEQFF.